The present entry profiles one TCR beta chain with its context. Its target is not known. Per germline, CDR1 MDHEN and CDR2 SYDVKM. V shed 2 bases and J shed 2 bases, with 7 bases lying between them. This CDR3 has 13 amino acids. The data were taken from a study of cytomegalovirus exposure and HLA in healthy donors. The primer mix had 60 Vbeta and 13 Jbeta primers. Sequencing used immunoSEQ multiplex PCR; TCRdb keeps in-frame clones, though not all of them. The sample records more than 150,000 clones, around 73% being singletons. Study-wide points: At a 0.05 false discovery rate, a later analysis found about 17,000 TCR beta sequences to be associated with HLA alleles. A later analysis, which compared TCR beta chains of equal frequency, found the HLA-associated ones more clonally expanded. The Asian-associated ancestry cluster reportedly had fewer N-insertions than the roughly 720-donor mean in a later analysis. What was likely a sequencing artifact was a cluster of highly shared sequence variants.

Sequences were obtained from PBMCs. The TCR originated in a male donor in good health and CMV-seronegative. V gene TRBV28 combines with J gene TRBJ2-7; no clear D. The CDR3 loop reads CASSLAVTYEQYF. As DNA, the CDR3 is TGTGCCAGCAGTTTAGCGGTTACCTACGAGCAGTACTTC.